The sequence of this T cell receptor beta chain was determined in a study of Graves' ophthalmopathy and Graves' hyperthyroidism. The wider study: The study drew peripheral blood at initial diagnosis, before any treatment.

Patients in the hyperthyroidism group, adults aged 18 to 65, were newly diagnosed, under 2 months' duration. General study points: Blood shared most expanded thyroid clonotypes above 0.001 frequency. Progression of ophthalmopathy was predicted by the model with 60% to 71% sensitivity and 72% to 85% specificity.

Amplified material comprised TCR beta CDR3 regions derived from RNA transcripts. Investigators did first-round RT-PCR with HTBI primers, then second-round multiplex PCR. TCRdb ran MiXCR on the multiplex PCR reads and lists one entry per CDR3 protein. Here the sample spans about 16,000 distinct CDR3 sequences, more than 45% being singletons. On this clonotype itself: What it recognizes is unknown.

V was trimmed by 4 bases and J by 1 base, leaving 6 bases between them. Germline-derived CDR1 and CDR2 are WSHSY and SAAADI. The CDR3 covers 13 residues. The sequenced sample consisted of peripheral blood. The chain links TRBV10-2 to TRBJ2-3; TRBD1 is a possible D gene (5 bases). The clonotype originates from a woman in her thirties or forties with stable Graves' hyperthyroidism. The CDR3 DNA reads TGCGCCAGCAGTGTACAGGGCACAGATACGCAGTATTTT. Translation: CASSVQGTDTQYF.